This T cell receptor (beta chain) derives from a study of PD-L1 blockade in urothelial cancer. The overall study: Male patients with bladder-origin urothelial cancer numbered about nine tenths of the roughly 30. Patients' prior chemotherapy regimens numbered 0 to 3. Blood samples contained a median around 130,000 T cells.

The data were produced by immunoSEQ multiplex PCR, yet TCRdb's version contains in-frame clones alone and is incomplete. The sample includes tens of thousands of clones, around 89% of them seen just once. As to time point: pretreatment peripheral blood. This CDR3 comprises 13 residues. V lost 4 bases, J lost 5 bases, and 14 bases lay in between. CDR1 and CDR2 (germline): GTSNPN, SVGIG (reference sequence). Of note for this clone: Its antigen is still unknown.

General study points: Durable-benefit patients showed greater tumor-associated blood clone expansion at 3 weeks.

The chain employs TRBV30 and TRBJ1-2; no definite D call. This TCR was recovered from a woman older than 75 with urothelial cancer. This sample comprised PBMCs, obtained around atezolizumab (anti-PD-L1) treatment. DNA of the CDR3: TGTGCCTGGATTAACCAGTACGCATATGGCTACACCTTC. Residues: CAWINQYAYGYTF.